This TCR beta chain appears in the sequencing data of a study of blood T cell repertoires in COVID-19. Profiled with immunoSEQ multiplex PCR; TCRdb holds only in-frame clones, not every one. The table records 200,000 to 250,000 clones, around 80% of them present only once. The CDR3 is 16 residues long. Germline V lookup: CDR1 LNHDA, CDR2 SQIVND (reference sequence). The ends lost 3 bases at V and 6 bases at J; junction bases unmatched: 11. The study drew participants aged about 18 to 95 years from about two dozen US areas. The V and J genes are TRBV19 and TRBJ2-7; TRBD1 matches at 10 bases. The source of this sequence is a man in his forties or fifties who had recovered from COVID-19. Sequenced material: PBMCs or T cells enriched from blood (not recorded which). DNA of the CDR3: TGTGCCAGTAGTATCCCGGCCGACAGGGGGCGCGGCGAGCAGTACTTC. The encoded protein is CASSIPADRGRGEQYF.